The clone carrying this T cell receptor (beta chain) is medium-sized by frequency. The observed sequence ends 3 residues before the CDR3 terminus, with the missing tail filled in from the germline J gene. J was trimmed by 0 bases and V by 9 bases; bases with no gene match: 16. The CDR3 loop spans 17 amino acids. CDR1 and CDR2 from the germline V gene are WNHNN and SYGVQD (reference sequence). The protocol was immunoSEQ multiplex PCR, while the TCRdb copy is restricted to in-frame clones and leaves out a portion. The sample totals 20,000 or so clones. These data are taken from a study of T cells in women clearing cervical HPV infection. Study in general: Controls gave blood once infection was undetectable; cases at lesion identification.

This chain connects TRBV10-1 to TRBJ2-5; the match to TRBD2 covers 7 bases. Sequenced sample: blood buffy coat. The receptor was derived from a woman between 18 and 69 years old with a cervical HPV16 infection that either progressed to CIN3+ or cleared (not recorded which). The chain's CDR3 is CARLFPGGDQYQETQYF. CDR3 bases read: TGCGCCAGACTTTTCCCTGGGGGGGATCAGTACCAAGAGACC.